A single count supports the clone carrying this T cell receptor beta chain. The antigen is unknown. These data are taken from a study of cytomegalovirus exposure and HLA in healthy donors. Study at large: Previous work identified around 120 million unique TCR beta sequences from about 179 million T cells.

PCR involved 60 Vbeta and 13 Jbeta primers. Sequencing used immunoSEQ multiplex PCR; TCRdb keeps in-frame clones, though not all of them. The sample includes 150,000 to 200,000 clones, more than 75% of them seen just once. V was clipped by 8 bases and J by 4 bases; unmatched bases: 8. The CDR3 consists of 14 residues. The germline CDR1 and CDR2 sequences are MNHNS and SASEGT. Findings and limits, study-wide: Equally common other TCR beta chains were less clonally expanded than HLA-associated ones, a later analysis found. Prior analysis indicated that the majority of TCR beta V segments exhibited productivity approximately 87% or approximately 30% of the time.

This sequence joins TRBV6-1 and TRBJ2-5; 9 nucleotides match TRBD2. The source is a male donor in good health and CMV-seropositive. Specimen: PBMCs. The CDR3 DNA follows: TGTGCCAGCGCGGGGGGGAGGGGCGGAGAGACCCAGTACTTC. This codes for CASAGGRGGETQYF.